This T cell receptor beta chain is drawn from a study of T cell responses to AZD1222 COVID-19 vaccine. The method was immunoSEQ multiplex PCR; TCRdb's version includes in-frame clones alone and lacks a portion of them. The table shows 120,000 or so clones, with around 92% occurring only once. V was trimmed by 2 bases and J by 1 base, leaving 7 bases between them. Germline loops: CDR1 SGHTS, CDR2 YDEGEE. This CDR3 has 15 amino acids. Sequencing used peripheral blood, obtained on day 0 of AZD1222 vaccination. The J gene is TRBJ2-6, the V gene TRBV5-8; D is ambiguous. This TCR came from an adult in good health. DNA of the CDR3: TGTGCCAGCAGCTTTGGAGCATCTGGGGCCAACGTCCTGACTTTC. Translation: CASSFGASGANVLTF.